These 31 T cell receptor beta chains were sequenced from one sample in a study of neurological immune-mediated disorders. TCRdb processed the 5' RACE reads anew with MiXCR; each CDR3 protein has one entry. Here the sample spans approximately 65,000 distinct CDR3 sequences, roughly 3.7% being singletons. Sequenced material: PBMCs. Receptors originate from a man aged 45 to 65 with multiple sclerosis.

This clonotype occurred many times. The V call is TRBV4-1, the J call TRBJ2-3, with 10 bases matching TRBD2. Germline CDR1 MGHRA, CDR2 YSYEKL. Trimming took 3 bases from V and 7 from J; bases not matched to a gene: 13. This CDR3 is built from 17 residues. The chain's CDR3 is CASSHATGAGGRNTQYF. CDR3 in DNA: TGCGCCAGCAGCCACGCCACGGGAGCGGGGGGGAGGAATACGCAGTATTTT.

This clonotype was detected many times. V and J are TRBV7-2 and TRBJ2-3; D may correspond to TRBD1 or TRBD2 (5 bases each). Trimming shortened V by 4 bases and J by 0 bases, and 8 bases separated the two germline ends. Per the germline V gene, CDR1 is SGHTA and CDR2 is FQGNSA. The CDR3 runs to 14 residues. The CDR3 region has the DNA TGTGCCAGCAGCTCCTGGGGGAGCACAGATACGCAGTATTTT. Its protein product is CASSSWGSTDTQYF. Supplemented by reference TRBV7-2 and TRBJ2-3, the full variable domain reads GAGVSQSPSNKVTEKGKDVELRCDPISGHTALYWYRQSLGQGLEFLIYFQGNSAPDKSGLPSDRFSAERTGGSVSTLTIQRTQQEDSAVYLCASSSWGSTDTQYFGPGTRLTVL.

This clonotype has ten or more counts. The CDR3 DNA follows: TGTGCCAGCAGCCCGTCGGAGAACTCTGGAAACACCATATATTTT. Translation gives CASSPSENSGNTIYF. J is TRBJ1-3 and V is TRBV5-5, with D unresolved. Per germline, CDR1 SGHKS and CDR2 YYEKEE (reference sequence). CDR3 length equals 15 residues. Deletions cut 4 bases from V and 0 bases from J, with 11 bases between.

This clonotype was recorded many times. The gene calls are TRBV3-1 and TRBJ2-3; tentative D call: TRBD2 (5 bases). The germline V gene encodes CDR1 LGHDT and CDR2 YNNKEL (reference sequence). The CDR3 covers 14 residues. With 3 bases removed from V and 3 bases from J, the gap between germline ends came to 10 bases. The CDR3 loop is CASSHGGRTDTQYF. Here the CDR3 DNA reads TGTGCCAGCAGCCATGGTGGGAGAACAGATACGCAGTATTTT.

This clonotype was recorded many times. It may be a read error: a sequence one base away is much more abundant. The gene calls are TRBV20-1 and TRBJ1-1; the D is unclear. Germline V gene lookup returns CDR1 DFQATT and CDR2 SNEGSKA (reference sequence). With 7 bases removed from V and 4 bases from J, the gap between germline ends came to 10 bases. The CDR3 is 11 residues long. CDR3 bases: TGCAGTGTCAAAACGCGCACTGAAGCTTTCTTT. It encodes CSVKTRTEAFF.

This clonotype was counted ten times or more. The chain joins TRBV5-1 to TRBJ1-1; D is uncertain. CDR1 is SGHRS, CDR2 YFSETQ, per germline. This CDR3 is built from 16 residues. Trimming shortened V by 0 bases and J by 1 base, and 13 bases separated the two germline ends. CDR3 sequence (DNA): TGCGCCAGCAGCTTGGGCACCTGGAGACCGAACACTGAAGCTTTCTTT. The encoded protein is CASSLGTWRPNTEAFF.

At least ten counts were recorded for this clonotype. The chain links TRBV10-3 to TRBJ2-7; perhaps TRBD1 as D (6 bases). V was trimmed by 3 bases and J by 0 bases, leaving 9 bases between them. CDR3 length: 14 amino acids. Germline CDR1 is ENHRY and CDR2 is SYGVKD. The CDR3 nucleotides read TGTGCCATCAGTGAAGCAGGGGTCTCCTACGAGCAGTACTTC. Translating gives CAISEAGVSYEQYF.

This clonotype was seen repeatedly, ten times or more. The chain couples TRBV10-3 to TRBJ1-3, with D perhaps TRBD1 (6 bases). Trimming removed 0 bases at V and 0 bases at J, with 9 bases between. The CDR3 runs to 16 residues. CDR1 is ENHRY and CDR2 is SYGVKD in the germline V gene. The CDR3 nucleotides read TGTGCCATCAGTGAGTCTTGGGACAACTCTGGAAACACCATATATTTT. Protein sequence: CAISESWDNSGNTIYF.

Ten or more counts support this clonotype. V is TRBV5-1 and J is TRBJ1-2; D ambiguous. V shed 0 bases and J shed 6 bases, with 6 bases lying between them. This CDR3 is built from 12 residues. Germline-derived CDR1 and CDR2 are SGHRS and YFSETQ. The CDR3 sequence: CASSLDPDGYTF. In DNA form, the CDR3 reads TGCGCCAGCAGCTTGGACCCGGATGGCTACACCTTC.

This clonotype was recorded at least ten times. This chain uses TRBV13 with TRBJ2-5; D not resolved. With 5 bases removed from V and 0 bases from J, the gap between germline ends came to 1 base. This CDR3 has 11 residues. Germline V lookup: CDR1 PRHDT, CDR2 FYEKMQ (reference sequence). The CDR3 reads CASSDQETQYF. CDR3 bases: TGTGCCAGCAGCGACCAAGAGACCCAGTACTTC.

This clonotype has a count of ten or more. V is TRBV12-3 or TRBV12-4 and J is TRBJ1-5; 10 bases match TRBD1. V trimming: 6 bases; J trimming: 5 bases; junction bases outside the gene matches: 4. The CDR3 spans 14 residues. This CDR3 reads CASSQTGGYQPQHF. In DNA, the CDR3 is TGTGCCAGCAGCCAGACAGGGGGCTATCAGCCCCAGCATTTT.

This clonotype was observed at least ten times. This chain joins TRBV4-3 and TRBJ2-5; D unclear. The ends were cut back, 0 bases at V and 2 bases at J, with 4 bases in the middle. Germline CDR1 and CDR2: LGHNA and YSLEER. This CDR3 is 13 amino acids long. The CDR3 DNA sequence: TGCGCCAGCAGCCAAGATTATCAAGAGACCCAGTACTTC. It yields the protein CASSQDYQETQYF.

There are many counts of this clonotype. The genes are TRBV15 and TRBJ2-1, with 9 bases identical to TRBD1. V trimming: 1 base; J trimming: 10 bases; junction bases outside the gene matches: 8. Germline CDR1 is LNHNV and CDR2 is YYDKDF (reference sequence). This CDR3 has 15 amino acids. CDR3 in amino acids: CATSRGDRGGREQFF. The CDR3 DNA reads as TGTGCCACCAGCAGAGGCGACAGGGGGGGGAGGGAGCAGTTCTTC.

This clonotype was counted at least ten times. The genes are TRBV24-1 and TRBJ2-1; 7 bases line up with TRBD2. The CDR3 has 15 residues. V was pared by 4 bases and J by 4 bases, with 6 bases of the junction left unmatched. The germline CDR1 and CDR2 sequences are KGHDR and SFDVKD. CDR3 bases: TGTGCCACCAGTGACGCCGGCGGGGGATACAATGAGCAGTTCTTC. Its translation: CATSDAGGGYNEQFF.

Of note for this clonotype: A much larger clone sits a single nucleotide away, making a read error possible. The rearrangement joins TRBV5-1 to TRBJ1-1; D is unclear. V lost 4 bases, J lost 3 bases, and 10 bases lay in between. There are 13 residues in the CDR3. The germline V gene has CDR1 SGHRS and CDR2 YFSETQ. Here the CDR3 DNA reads TGCGCCAGCAGCACGGAATGGTACACTGAAGCTTTCTTT. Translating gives CASSTEWYTEAFF.

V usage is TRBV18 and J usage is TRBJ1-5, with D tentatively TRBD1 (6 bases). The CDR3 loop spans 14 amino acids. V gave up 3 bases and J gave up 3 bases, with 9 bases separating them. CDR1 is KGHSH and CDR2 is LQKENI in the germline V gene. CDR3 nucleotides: TGTGCCAGCTCACCCCAGGGGATCAATCAGCCCCAGCATTTT. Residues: CASSPQGINQPQHF.

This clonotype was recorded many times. CDR3 loop: CASSRRDPTGGNTIYF. As DNA, the CDR3 is TGTGCCAGCAGCCGCCGGGACCCTACAGGGGGAAACACCATATATTTT. The chain employs TRBV3-1 and TRBJ1-3; tentative D call: TRBD1 (6 bases). V gave up 4 bases and J gave up 4 bases, with 17 bases separating them. The V gene's germline CDR1 is LGHDT and CDR2 YNNKEL (reference sequence). This CDR3 spans 16 amino acids.

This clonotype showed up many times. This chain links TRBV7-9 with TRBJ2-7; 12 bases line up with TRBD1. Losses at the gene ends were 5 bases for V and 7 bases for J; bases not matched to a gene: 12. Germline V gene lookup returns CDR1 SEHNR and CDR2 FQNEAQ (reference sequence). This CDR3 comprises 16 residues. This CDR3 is CASSTWDRGLKREQYF. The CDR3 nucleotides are TGTGCCAGCAGCACATGGGACAGGGGGCTAAAGAGGGAGCAGTACTTC.

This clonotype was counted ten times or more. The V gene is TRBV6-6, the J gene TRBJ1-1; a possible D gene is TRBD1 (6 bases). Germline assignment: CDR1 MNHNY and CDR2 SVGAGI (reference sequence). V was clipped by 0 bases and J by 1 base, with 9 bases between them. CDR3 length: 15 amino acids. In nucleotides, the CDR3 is TGTGCCAGCAGTTACTCGAGGACAGCGAACACTGAAGCTTTCTTT. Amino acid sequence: CASSYSRTANTEAFF.

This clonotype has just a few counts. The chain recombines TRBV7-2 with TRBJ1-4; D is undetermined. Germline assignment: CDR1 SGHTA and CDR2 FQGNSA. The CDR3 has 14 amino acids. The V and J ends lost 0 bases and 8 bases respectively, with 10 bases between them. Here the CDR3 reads CASSLAATGEKLFF. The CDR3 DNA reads TGTGCCAGCAGCTTAGCTGCCACGGGGGAAAAACTGTTTTTT.

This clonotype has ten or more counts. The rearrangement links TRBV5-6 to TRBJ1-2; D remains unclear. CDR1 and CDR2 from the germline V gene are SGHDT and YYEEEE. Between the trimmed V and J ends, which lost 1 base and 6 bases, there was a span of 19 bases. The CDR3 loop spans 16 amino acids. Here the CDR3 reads CASSLYGLQVRDGYTF. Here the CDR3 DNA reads TGTGCCAGCAGCTTGTATGGTCTCCAGGTGCGGGATGGCTACACCTTC.

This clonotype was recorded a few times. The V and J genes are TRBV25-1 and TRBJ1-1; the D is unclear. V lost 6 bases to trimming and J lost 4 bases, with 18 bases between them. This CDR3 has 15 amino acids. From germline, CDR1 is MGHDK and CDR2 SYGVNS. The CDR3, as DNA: TGTGCCAGCAGCCCAAACGCAGGATTTCCCACTGAAGCTTTCTTT. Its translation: CASSPNAGFPTEAFF.

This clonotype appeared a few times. CDR3 sequence: CASSLDAGGGEQYF. The CDR3 nucleotides read TGCGCCAGCAGCTTGGATGCGGGAGGAGGCGAGCAGTACTTC. The chain carries TRBV5-1 and TRBJ2-7, with 8 bases fitting TRBD2. Germline V CDR1 and CDR2: SGHRS, YFSETQ. The CDR3 has 14 amino acids. The V segment lost 0 bases and the J segment 6 bases; nucleotides outside the gene matches: 5.

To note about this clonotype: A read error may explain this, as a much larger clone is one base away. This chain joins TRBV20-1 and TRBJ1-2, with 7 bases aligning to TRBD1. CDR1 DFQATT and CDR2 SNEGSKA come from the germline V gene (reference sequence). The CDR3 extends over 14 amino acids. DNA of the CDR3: TGCAGTGCTAGAGTTTTCGACAGGGACTATGGCTTCACCTTC. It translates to CSARVFDRDYGFTF.

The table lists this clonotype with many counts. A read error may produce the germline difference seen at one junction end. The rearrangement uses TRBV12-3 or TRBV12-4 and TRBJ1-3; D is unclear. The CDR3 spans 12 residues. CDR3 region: CASSFSGKTIYF. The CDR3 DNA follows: TGTGCCAGCAGTTTTTCTGGAAAAACCATATATTTT.

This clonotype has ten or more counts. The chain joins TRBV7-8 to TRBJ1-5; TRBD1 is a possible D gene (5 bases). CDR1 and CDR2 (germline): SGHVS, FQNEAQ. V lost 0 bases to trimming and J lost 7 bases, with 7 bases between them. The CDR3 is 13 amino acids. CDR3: CASSLAGGQPQHF. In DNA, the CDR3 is TGTGCCAGCAGCTTAGCGGGGGGGCAGCCCCAGCATTTT.

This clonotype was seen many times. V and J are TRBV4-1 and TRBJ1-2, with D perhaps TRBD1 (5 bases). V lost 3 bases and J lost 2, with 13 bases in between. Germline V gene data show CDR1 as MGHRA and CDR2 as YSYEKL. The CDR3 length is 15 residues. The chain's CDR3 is CASSHHRGENYGYTF. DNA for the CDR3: TGCGCCAGCAGCCACCACCGGGGCGAGAACTATGGCTACACCTTC.

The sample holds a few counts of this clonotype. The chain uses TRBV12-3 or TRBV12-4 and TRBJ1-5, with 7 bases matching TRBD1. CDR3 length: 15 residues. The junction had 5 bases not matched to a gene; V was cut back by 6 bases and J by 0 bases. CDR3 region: CASSRQGISNQPQHF. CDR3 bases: TGTGCCAGCAGCAGACAGGGAATTAGCAATCAGCCCCAGCATTTT.

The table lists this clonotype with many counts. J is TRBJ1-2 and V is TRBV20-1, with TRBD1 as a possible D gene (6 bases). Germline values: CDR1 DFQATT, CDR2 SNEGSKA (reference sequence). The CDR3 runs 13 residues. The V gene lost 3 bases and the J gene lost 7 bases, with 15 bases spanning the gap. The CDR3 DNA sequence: TGCAGTGCTAGCAAGGGACAATCCTTTGGCTACACCTTC. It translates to CSASKGQSFGYTF.

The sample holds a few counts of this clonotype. CDR3 DNA: TGTGCCAGCAGCCAAGGACTACCCGGAGATACGCAGTATTTT. The encoded protein is CASSQGLPGDTQYF. V usage is TRBV3-1 and J usage is TRBJ2-3; D possibly corresponds to TRBD2 (5 bases). The V end lost 1 base, the J end lost 5 bases, and 10 bases lay between the germline ends. Germline CDR1 is LGHDT and CDR2 is YNNKEL (reference sequence). The CDR3 is 14 residues long.

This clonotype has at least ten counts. CDR3 DNA sequence: TGCAGCGTTGTCTTTGTCGGAGCTGGAGAGACCCAGTACTTC. It translates to CSVVFVGAGETQYF. The V call is TRBV29-1, the J call TRBJ2-5; no firm D call. Per germline, CDR1 SQVTM and CDR2 ANQGSEA. Trimming pared 4 bases from V and 4 bases from J, leaving 16 bases between. The CDR3 is made up of 14 amino acids.